This is a list of T cell receptor beta chains from one sample in a study of shared clonotypes between healthy human individuals. Libraries were prepared by immunoSEQ multiplex PCR; TCRdb keeps only in-frame clonotypes and omits some of them. The repertoire holds 200,000 to 250,000 clones, with over 60% as singletons. Sequenced sample: memory CD4+ T cells sorted from blood. Receptor source: a young man in good health. CDR3s include the opening cysteine and the closing phenylalanine or tryptophan. A D gene is named only where the DNA matches it firmly. Clone size is shown for a subset of rows, as once, few, many or a class of expanded clone.

cdr3_length,d_call,v_call,j_call,clone_size,cdr3_aa,cdr3_nt
15,-,TRBV7-6,TRBJ1-3,-,CASSTSRDSGNTIYF,TGTGCCAGCAGCACTAGCAGGGACTCTGGAAACACCATATATTTT
13,-,TRBV7-2,TRBJ1-2,-,CASSLFPGYGYTF,TGTGCCAGCAGCCTGTTCCCAGGGTACGGCTACACCTTC
16,TRBD1,TRBV9,TRBJ1-3,-,CASSALGTDSGNTIYF,TGTGCCAGCAGCGCCCTCGGGACAGACTCTGGAAACACCATATATTTT
15,TRBD1,TRBV2,TRBJ2-7,medium-sized,CASQYQGGPTYEQYF,TGTGCCAGCCAATACCAAGGGGGCCCAACCTACGAGCAGTACTTC
14,TRBD1,TRBV6-6,TRBJ2-7,-,CASRSETGVEEQYF,TGTGCCAGCAGGTCGGAGACAGGGGTAGAAGAGCAGTACTTC
15,TRBD2,TRBV2,TRBJ2-7,-,CASSEWAGGAYEQYF,TGTGCCAGCAGTGAATGGGCGGGAGGGGCCTACGAGCAGTACTTC
11,-,TRBV2,TRBJ2-7,-,CASTQGREQYF,TGTGCCAGCACCCAGGGGAGAGAGCAGTACTTC
15,-,TRBV6-6,TRBJ2-1,-,CASSSRAREYNEQFF,TGTGCCAGCAGCTCGAGGGCTAGAGAATACAATGAGCAGTTCTTC
15,-,TRBV11-2,TRBJ2-1,-,CASSFSGNPTNEQFF,TGTGCCAGCAGCTTTAGCGGAAACCCAACTAATGAGCAGTTCTTC
12,-,TRBV5-1,TRBJ2-1,-,CASTTQGHEQFF,TGCGCCAGCACCACCCAGGGCCATGAGCAGTTCTTC
12,-,TRBV6-1,TRBJ1-1,once,CASSPPLGGTFF,TGTGCCAGCAGCCCACCCTTGGGAGGAACTTTCTTT
16,TRBD1,TRBV5-8,TRBJ2-7,-,CASSSRGQGSAYEQYF,TGTGCCAGCAGCTCTCGTGGACAGGGTAGCGCCTACGAGCAGTACTTC
16,-,TRBV15,TRBJ2-7,-,CATSRDLGLKTYEQYF,TGTGCCACCAGCAGAGATTTAGGGTTGAAAACCTACGAGCAGTACTTC
15,-,TRBV6-1,TRBJ2-2,-,CASRQTRSRAGELFF,TGTGCCAGCAGGCAGACTAGGTCAAGGGCCGGGGAGCTGTTTTTT
15,-,TRBV6-5,TRBJ2-2,-,CASSYTQGSTGELFF,TGTGCCAGCAGTTACACCCAGGGGAGCACCGGGGAGCTGTTTTTT
13,-,TRBV6-1,TRBJ2-7,-,CASSRSGSYEQYF,TGTGCCAGCAGTCGGTCCGGCTCCTACGAGCAGTACTTC
14,-,TRBV9,TRBJ2-7,-,CASSVDLGSYEQYF,TGTGCCAGCAGCGTAGACCTGGGGTCCTACGAGCAGTACTTC
14,-,TRBV4-3,TRBJ2-7,-,CASSQQTQSYEQYF,TGCGCCAGCAGCCAACAGACGCAATCCTACGAGCAGTACTTC
15,-,TRBV18,TRBJ2-5,-,CASSPTPGTQETQYF,TGTGCCAGCTCACCTACCCCGGGGACCCAAGAGACCCAGTACTTC
13,-,TRBV27,TRBJ1-5,-,CAIQGQFNQPQHF,TGTGCCATCCAGGGACAATTTAATCAGCCCCAGCATTTT
14,TRBD1,TRBV11-3,TRBJ1-1,-,CASSLTGTNTEAFF,TGTGCCAGCAGCTTGACAGGGACTAACACTGAAGCTTTCTTT
16,TRBD1,TRBV5-6,TRBJ2-3,-,CASSSRTGLGTDTQYF,TGTGCCAGCAGTTCCCGGACAGGGTTAGGCACAGATACGCAGTATTTT
17,-,TRBV2,TRBJ2-1,few,CASSEVRDDYSYNEQFF,TGTGCCAGCAGTGAAGTGCGGGACGATTACTCCTACAATGAGCAGTTCTTC
14,-,TRBV18,TRBJ1-4,-,CASSPYRDSEKLFF,TGTGCCAGCTCACCCTACAGGGATTCGGAAAAACTGTTTTTT
15,-,TRBV27,TRBJ2-7,-,CASSFRRQASYEQYF,TGTGCCAGCAGTTTCAGGAGACAGGCCTCCTACGAGCAGTACTTC
15,-,TRBV9,TRBJ2-3,-,CASSVDQPGTDTQYF,TGTGCCAGCAGCGTAGACCAGCCGGGCACAGATACGCAGTATTTT
15,TRBD2,TRBV5-4,TRBJ2-1,once,CASSSSGSSYNEQFF,TGTGCCAGCAGTTCTAGCGGGAGCTCCTACAATGAGCAGTTCTTC
14,-,TRBV2,TRBJ2-7,once,CASSYSTRQYEQYF,TGTGCCAGCAGTTACAGCACGAGACAGTACGAGCAGTACTTC
15,-,TRBV27,TRBJ2-1,-,CASSLMAGRNNEQFF,TGTGCCAGCAGTTTAATGGCAGGGAGAAACAATGAGCAGTTCTTC
13,-,TRBV14,TRBJ1-1,-,CASSQDFESEAFF,TGTGCCAGCAGCCAAGATTTTGAGAGTGAAGCTTTCTTT
15,TRBD1,TRBV14,TRBJ2-7,few,CASSQDWQGAHEQYF,TGTGCCAGCAGCCAAGATTGGCAGGGGGCTCACGAGCAGTACTTC
14,-,TRBV6-1,TRBJ2-5,-,CASSVDVGVGTQYF,TGTGCCAGCAGTGTGGACGTGGGGGTAGGGACCCAGTACTTC
15,-,TRBV11-3,TRBJ2-3,-,CASSLDAGWADTQYF,TGTGCCAGCAGCTTAGATGCAGGGTGGGCAGATACGCAGTATTTT
13,-,TRBV27,TRBJ2-2,-,CASSLNGHGELFF,TGTGCCAGCAGTTTAAACGGTCACGGGGAGCTGTTTTTT
18,TRBD2,TRBV28,TRBJ2-5,-,CASSLSGLAGGHQETQYF,TGTGCCAGCAGTTTATCCGGACTAGCGGGAGGCCACCAAGAGACCCAGTACTTC
14,-,TRBV2,TRBJ2-2,few,CASSESSNTGELFF,TGTGCCAGCAGTGAAAGCTCAAACACCGGGGAGCTGTTTTTT
14,TRBD1,TRBV6-6,TRBJ2-1,-,CASRKNRGNNEQFF,TGTGCCAGCCGAAAGAACAGGGGTAACAATGAGCAGTTCTTC
13,TRBD1,TRBV7-9,TRBJ1-4,-,CASSRQGSEKLFF,TGTGCCAGCAGCCGACAGGGAAGTGAAAAACTGTTTTTT
17,-,TRBV7-2,TRBJ2-1,-,CASSLSPGASSPDGQFF,TGTGCCAGCAGCTTAAGCCCAGGTGCTAGCAGCCCCGATGGGCAGTTCTTC
19,TRBD1,TRBV27,TRBJ1-2,-,CASSLSFRDRGNTNYGYTF,TGTGCCAGCAGTTTATCGTTTCGGGACAGGGGGAACACTAACTATGGCTACACCTTC
13,-,TRBV5-5,TRBJ2-7,-,CASTLTGSTEQYF,TGTGCCAGCACCTTGACAGGTTCTACCGAGCAGTACTTC
17,TRBD2,TRBV27,TRBJ2-7,many,CASSRRTSRRTFGEQYF,TGTGCCAGCAGCCGACGGACTAGTCGGAGAACTTTCGGTGAGCAGTACTTC
12,-,TRBV5-5,TRBJ2-5,few,CASSRFQETQYF,TGTGCCAGCAGCAGATTCCAAGAGACCCAGTACTTC
15,-,TRBV27,TRBJ2-4,-,CASSTSGEAKNIQYF,TGTGCCAGCAGTACCTCAGGAGAAGCCAAAAACATTCAGTACTTC
11,-,TRBV6-8,TRBJ2-7,-,CASKQSDEQYF,TGTGCCAGTAAACAGTCTGACGAGCAGTACTTC
15,-,TRBV28,TRBJ1-3,-,CASSFSQGGRNTIYF,TGTGCCAGCAGTTTTTCTCAGGGTGGGAGAAACACCATATATTTT
18,TRBD2,TRBV11-2,TRBJ2-1,-,CASSLEGTSGRHYNEQFF,TGTGCCAGCAGCTTAGAGGGGACTAGCGGGAGACACTACAATGAGCAGTTCTTC
16,-,TRBV19,TRBJ1-2,few,CASSIGGGRTTYGYTF,TGTGCCAGTAGTATAGGAGGCGGACGGACGACCTATGGCTACACCTTC